One and the same sample provided the 15 T cell receptor beta chains below, sequenced in a study of cytomegalovirus exposure and HLA in healthy donors. A multiplex PCR was run with 60 Vbeta primers and 13 Jbeta primers. Produced via immunoSEQ multiplex PCR; TCRdb's table is partial and in-frame only. Here the sample spans some 140,000 clones, around 79% being singletons. Sequenced material: PBMCs. All receptors come from a female donor in good health and CMV-seronegative.

The rearrangement links TRBV6-5 to TRBJ1-6; D may be TRBD1 (6 bases). The germline V and J ends were trimmed by 5 bases and 8 bases, with 13 bases remaining between them. Per the germline V gene, CDR1 is MNHEY and CDR2 is SVGAGI. The CDR3 is 14 residues long. The CDR3 spells CASSRRGEDSPLHF. DNA for the CDR3: TGTGCCAGCAGTCGCAGGGGAGAAGATTCACCCCTCCACTTT.

The rearrangement links TRBV6-1 to TRBJ1-6; D gene ambiguous. Germline loops: CDR1 MNHNS, CDR2 SASEGT. The CDR3 has 13 residues. The V end was cut by 7 bases, the J end by 10 bases, with 14 bases between. The CDR3 DNA reads TGTGCCAGCACCGAGGGCCTGGGATCACCCCTCCACTTT. Protein product: CASTEGLGSPLHF.

The sample holds a few counts of this clone. CDR3 in DNA: TGTGCCAGCAGTCCCGGACTCCAAGAGACCCAGTACTTC. Its translation is CASSPGLQETQYF. The genes are TRBV27 and TRBJ2-5, with a tentative D call TRBD2 (5 bases). V was shortened by 5 bases and J by 1 base, with 8 bases between the two germline ends. CDR1 is MNHEY and CDR2 is SMNVEV in the germline V gene (reference sequence). CDR3 length: 13 amino acids.

The CDR3 reads CASSRLGGAPETQYF. In nucleotides, the CDR3 is TGCGCCAGCAGCCGCCTAGGGGGGGCTCCGGAGACCCAGTACTTC. This sequence joins TRBV5-1 and TRBJ2-5, with D perhaps TRBD2 (7 bases). In germline, CDR1 is SGHRS, CDR2 YFSETQ. Trimming stripped 4 bases from V and 5 bases from J, with 18 bases between. The CDR3 consists of 15 residues.

The J gene is TRBJ2-5, the V gene TRBV19, with 8 nucleotides matching TRBD2. The CDR3 runs to 16 residues. Germline V gene lookup returns CDR1 LNHDA and CDR2 SQIVND (reference sequence). The trim removed 7 bases at V and 2 bases at J, leaving 12 bases unmatched. CDR3 region: CASTFHRGGGQETQYF. CDR3 DNA sequence: TGTGCCAGTACCTTCCATAGGGGCGGGGGGCAAGAGACCCAGTACTTC.

V is TRBV10-2 and J is TRBJ2-7; 11 bases agree with TRBD2. Germline V lookup: CDR1 WSHSY, CDR2 SAAADI. There are 17 residues in the CDR3. Trimming took 0 bases from V and 7 from J; bases not matched to a gene: 11. CDR3 nucleotide sequence: TGCGCCAGCAGTGAGTCGAAAGGGCTAGCGGGGGGAAATGAGCAGTACTTC. Its protein product is CASSESKGLAGGNEQYF.

The rearrangement uses TRBV7-6 and TRBJ2-2, with 9 bases fitting TRBD2. With V trimmed by 2 bases and J by 2 bases, 3 bases remained unmatched. The CDR3 loop spans 16 amino acids. Looked up from germline, CDR1 is SGHVS and CDR2 is FNYEAQ. CDR3 bases: TGTGCCAGCAGCTTAAGGCTAGCGGGAAACACCGGGGAGCTGTTTTTT. Its protein product is CASSLRLAGNTGELFF. Based on the CDR3 plus reference TRBV7-6 and TRBJ2-2, the full variable domain is GAGVSQSPRYKVTKRGQDVALRCDPISGHVSLYWYRQALGQGPEFLTYFNYEAQQDKSGLPNDRFSAERPEGSISTLTIQRTEQRDSAMYRCASSLRLAGNTGELFFGEGSRLTVL.

The rearrangement links TRBV2 to TRBJ2-2; 9 positions agree with TRBD2. V dropped 8 bases and J dropped 6; count of bases not matched to a gene: 10. Germline V lookup: CDR1 SNHLY, CDR2 FYNNEI. The length of the CDR3 is 15 residues. The CDR3, as DNA: TGTGCCAGCGGAAAGGGAATAGCGGGGGCCGGGGAGCTGTTTTTT. This translates into CASGKGIAGAGELFF.

This clone was seen only a few times. Written as DNA, the CDR3 is TGTGCCAGCTGTCGAGGCACTAATGAAAAACTGTTTTTT. Residues: CASCRGTNEKLFF. This chain connects TRBV28 to TRBJ1-4; D unclear. In germline, CDR1 is MDHEN, CDR2 SYDVKM. Trimming removed 8 bases from V and 2 bases from J, with 9 bases in between. The CDR3 is 13 residues long.

The rearrangement uses TRBV15 and TRBJ2-3; weak D call: TRBD2 (6 bases). The length of the CDR3 is 14 residues. Trimming took off 1 base at V and 2 bases at J, with 7 bases between the two ends. The V gene's germline CDR1 is LNHNV and CDR2 YYDKDF (reference sequence). CDR3 nucleotide sequence: TGTGCCACCAGCAGAGGGAGGGCCACAGATACGCAGTATTTT. Translating gives CATSRGRATDTQYF.

V and J are TRBV15 and TRBJ2-1; tentative D call: TRBD2 (5 bases). With 1 base removed from V and 9 bases from J, the gap between germline ends came to 19 bases. From germline, CDR1 is LNHNV and CDR2 YYDKDF (reference sequence). This CDR3 region has 16 residues. The CDR3 spells CATSRAGLALSGEQFF. The DNA for the CDR3 is TGTGCCACCAGCAGAGCTGGGCTAGCCCTCTCAGGTGAGCAGTTCTTC. Variable domain in full (rest from reference TRBV15 and TRBJ2-1): DAMVIQNPRYQVTQFGKPVTLSCSQTLNHNVMYWYQQKSSQAPKLLFHYYDKDFNNEADTPDNFQSRRPNTSFCFLDIRSPGLGDTAMYLCATSRAGLALSGEQFFGPGTRLTVL.

The rearrangement joins TRBV7-8 to TRBJ2-1, with 13 bases identical to TRBD2. Germline-derived CDR1 and CDR2 are SGHVS and FQNEAQ. The CDR3 contains 14 residues. The V and J ends lost 5 bases and 8 bases, in that order; junction bases with no gene match: 3. The DNA for the CDR3 is TGTGCCAGCAGCCTAACTAGCGGGGGGGATGAGCAGTTCTTC. It specifies CASSLTSGGDEQFF.

The V and J genes are TRBV7-2 and TRBJ1-5; 7 bases match TRBD1. The germline gives CDR1 SGHTA, CDR2 FQGNSA. The CDR3 is made up of 15 amino acids. V lost 2 bases to trimming and J lost 3 bases; unmatched junction nucleotides: 4. CDR3: CASSLPGGSNQPQHF. CDR3 coding DNA: TGTGCCAGCAGCTTACCAGGGGGATCCAATCAGCCCCAGCATTTT. Combining the CDR3 with reference TRBV7-2 and TRBJ1-5 gives the whole variable domain GAGVSQSPSNKVTEKGKDVELRCDPISGHTALYWYRQSLGQGLEFLIYFQGNSAPDKSGLPSDRFSAERTGGSVSTLTIQRTQQEDSAVYLCASSLPGGSNQPQHFGDGTRLSIL.

This clone was counted a few times. The DNA for the CDR3 is TGTGCCAGCAGCGAAACGTGGGGGGTCGGCGAAAAACTGTTTTTT. Translation gives CASSETWGVGEKLFF. The chain has TRBV7-9 and TRBJ1-4; D perhaps matches TRBD1 (5 bases). Trimming removed 5 bases from V and 8 bases from J, with 18 bases in between. Per the germline V gene, CDR1 is SEHNR and CDR2 is FQNEAQ (reference sequence). The CDR3 sequence is 15 residues long.

This chain joins TRBV7-9 and TRBJ1-1, with D maybe TRBD1 (5 bases). V lost 5 bases to trimming and J lost 11 bases, with 24 bases between them. Germline-derived CDR1 and CDR2 are SEHNR and FQNEAQ (reference sequence). CDR3 length: 15 amino acids. CDR3 DNA: TGTGCCAGCAGCCGTGATCAGGGCACCTACGACGAGGCTTTCTTT. Protein sequence: CASSRDQGTYDEAFF.